This T cell receptor beta chain was sequenced for a study of blood T cell repertoires in COVID-19. Per the germline V gene, CDR1 is LGHDT and CDR2 is YNNKEL (reference sequence). The CDR3 is 11 amino acids. Trimming cost V 1 base and J 7 bases, with 5 bases left between them. Data came from immunoSEQ multiplex PCR; TCRdb stores just in-frame clones and leaves some out. The table has approximately 190,000 clones, 86% seen once. The rearrangement joins TRBV3-1 (or the pseudogene TRBV3-2) to TRBJ2-7; D remains ambiguous. Sequencing was done on a sample of PBMCs or T cells enriched from blood (not recorded which). This receptor was obtained from a woman in her forties in a cohort exposed to, infected with or recovered from COVID-19 (not recorded which). CDR3 sequence (DNA): TGTGCCAGCAGCCAAGCTGAGGAGCAGTACTTC. As protein: CASSQAEEQYF.